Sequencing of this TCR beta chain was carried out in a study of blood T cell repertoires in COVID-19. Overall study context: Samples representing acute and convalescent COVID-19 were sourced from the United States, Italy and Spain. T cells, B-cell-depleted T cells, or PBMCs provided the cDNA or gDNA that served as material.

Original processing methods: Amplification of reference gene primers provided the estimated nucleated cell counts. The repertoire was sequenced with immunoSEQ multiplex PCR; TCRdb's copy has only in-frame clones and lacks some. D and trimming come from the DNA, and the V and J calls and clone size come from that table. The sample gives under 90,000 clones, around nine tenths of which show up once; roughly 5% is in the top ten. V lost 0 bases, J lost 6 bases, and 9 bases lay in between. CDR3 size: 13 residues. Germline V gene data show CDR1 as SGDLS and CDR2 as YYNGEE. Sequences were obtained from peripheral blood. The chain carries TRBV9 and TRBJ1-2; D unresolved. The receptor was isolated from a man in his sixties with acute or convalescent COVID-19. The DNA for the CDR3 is TGTGCCAGCAGCGTAGGGGAGCCAGATGGCTACACCTTC. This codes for CASSVGEPDGYTF.